This T cell receptor beta chain comes out of a study of T cells in localized non-small cell lung cancer. Overall study results and limits: The appearance of a median approximately 57 of the top 100 tumor clones was seen in adjacent lung. In uninvolved adjacent lung, T cell clonality reached its highest value, exceeding tumor.

Remarks on this clone: Its antigen is unidentified.

The data were produced by immunoSEQ multiplex PCR, yet TCRdb's version contains in-frame clones alone and is incomplete. This sample has roughly 48,000 clones; approximately 77% occur once, and the top ten carry around 16%. Trimming took off 5 bases at V and 8 bases at J, with 18 bases between the two ends. The CDR3 has 14 amino acids. Germline values: CDR1 MNHEY, CDR2 SVGAGI. This sequence joins TRBV6-5 and TRBJ1-2, with D perhaps matching TRBD1 (5 bases). The source of this sequence is a man between 40 and 69 years old with stage I squamous cell lung carcinoma. The sequences come from peripheral blood, collected before any cancer treatment. The CDR3 region is CASSAQGSRIGYTF. In nucleotides, the CDR3 is TGTGCCAGCAGTGCCCAGGGCTCCCGTATCGGCTACACCTTC.